The 9 T cell receptor beta chains in this list originate from one sample, sequenced in a study of PD-1 blockade in classical Hodgkin lymphoma. The time point is: cycle 4 day 1 (C4D1), after less than seven weeks of nivolumab. Brentuximab vedotin exposure varied among the patients, all of whom had relapsed after autologous stem cell transplantation. Purification of CD4+ T cells from thawed PBMCs was performed via magnetic negative selection. Profiled with immunoSEQ multiplex PCR; TCRdb holds only in-frame clones, not every one. Of some 27,000 clones in the sample, 80% to 90% are singletons; the top ten hold around 0.6%. Specimen: CD4+ T cells from blood, collected before the fourth cycle of nivolumab. The receptor set was obtained from a human donor with classical Hodgkin lymphoma.

J is TRBJ2-2 and V is TRBV19; 7 nucleotides line up with TRBD1. The germline V gene has CDR1 LNHDA and CDR2 SQIVND (reference sequence). The CDR3 runs 16 residues. V was clipped by 3 bases and J by 2 bases; unmatched bases: 6. For the CDR3, the DNA is TGTGCCAGTAGTATCAAGGGGGCCCTAAACACCGGGGAGCTGTTTTTT. Its protein is CASSIKGALNTGELFF. Full variable domain (remainder filled in from reference TRBV19 and TRBJ2-2): DGGITQSPKYLFRKEGQNVTLSCEQNLNHDAMYWYRQDPGQGLRLIYYSQIVNDFQKGDIAEGYSVSREKKESFPLTVTSAQKNPTAFYLCASSIKGALNTGELFFGEGSRLTVL.

This chain joins TRBV27 and TRBJ1-4; D call uncertain. The CDR3 spans 15 residues. The ends were cut back, 3 bases at V and 7 bases at J, with 15 bases in the middle. Germline CDR1 reads MNHEY; CDR2 reads SMNVEV (reference sequence). The CDR3 nucleotides are TGTGCCAGCAGTTTGTCTCCCAGGAGAGGTGAAAAACTGTTTTTT. This translates into CASSLSPRRGEKLFF.

The chain is built from TRBV6-6 and TRBJ1-2, with unresolved D. The CDR3 length is 12 residues. From germline, CDR1 is MNHNY and CDR2 SVGAGI (reference sequence). V was shortened by 8 bases and J by 5 bases, with 12 bases between the two germline ends. The DNA for the CDR3 is TGTGCCAGCGTCGGCGGAGAATATGGCTACACCTTC. Protein sequence: CASVGGEYGYTF.

V usage is TRBV6-5 and J usage is TRBJ1-1; D is ambiguous. This CDR3 has 13 amino acids. V dropped 6 bases and J dropped 1 base, with 9 bases sitting between them. Looked up from germline, CDR1 is MNHEY and CDR2 is SVGAGI. The CDR3 loop is CASSPDGNTEAFF. The DNA of the CDR3 is TGTGCCAGCAGCCCTGACGGGAACACTGAAGCTTTCTTT.

This clone has only one observation. The rearrangement links TRBV30 to TRBJ2-3; tentative D call: TRBD2 (5 bases). Trimming took 3 bases from V and 0 from J, leaving 16 bases between them. This CDR3 is 16 amino acids long. CDR1 is GTSNPN and CDR2 is SVGIG in the germline V gene (reference sequence). CDR3 DNA sequence: TGTGCCTGGAGCTACTGGACTCTTCCTAGCACAGATACGCAGTATTTT. This sequence encodes CAWSYWTLPSTDTQYF. The full variable domain, its missing parts supplied by reference TRBV30 and TRBJ2-3, is SQTIHQWPATLVQPVGSPLSLECTVEGTSNPNLYWYRQAAGRGLQLLFYSVGIGQISSEVPQNLSASRPQDRQFILSSKKLLLSDSGFYLCAWSYWTLPSTDTQYFGPGTRLTVL.

J is TRBJ2-5 and V is TRBV5-5; no clear D. Deletions cut 4 bases from V and 11 bases from J, with 12 bases between. The CDR3 is 11 residues long. Germline V gene sequence: CDR1 SGHKS, CDR2 YYEKEE (reference sequence). In DNA, the CDR3 is TGTGCCAGCAGCGGCAACTACCAGCAGTACTTC. Its translation: CASSGNYQQYF.

V is TRBV5-1 and J is TRBJ2-2; TRBD1 aligns across 7 bases. CDR1 SGHRS and CDR2 YFSETQ come from the germline V gene. Trimming at V came to 6 bases and at J to 5 bases, leaving 7 bases not matched to a gene. This CDR3 region has 14 residues. CDR3 region: CASNPTGDTGELFF. The CDR3 DNA follows: TGCGCCAGCAACCCAACAGGGGATACCGGGGAGCTGTTTTTT.

V gene TRBV11-2 combines with J gene TRBJ1-4; TRBD1 might be the D (5 bases). This CDR3 region has 19 residues. The V end was cut by 5 bases, the J end by 5 bases, with 27 bases between. The germline V gene encodes CDR1 SGHAT and CDR2 FQNNGV. The CDR3 protein is CASSRNQLPSGNPNEKLFF. For the CDR3, the DNA is TGTGCCAGCAGCCGCAACCAACTACCCTCAGGGAACCCCAATGAAAAACTGTTTTTT.

The chain couples TRBV5-1 to TRBJ1-5; 11 bases match TRBD1. CDR3 length equals 14 residues. V was pared by 4 bases and J by 6 bases, with 3 bases of the junction left unmatched. Per germline, CDR1 SGHRS and CDR2 YFSETQ. The CDR3 DNA sequence: TGCGCCAGCAGCCCGGGACAGGGGGGTCAGCCCCAGCATTTT. The encoded protein is CASSPGQGGQPQHF.